The 23 T cell receptor beta chains presented below share a single source sample, sequenced in a study of control samples from healthy donors and cancer patients. The table came from immunoSEQ multiplex PCR; TCRdb's copy has only in-frame clones and leaves some out. The top ten hold about 16% of the sample, which has about 75,000 clones, around four fifths seen once. The specimen was blood. All receptors derive from a middle-aged man in good health.

The chain couples TRBV12-5 to TRBJ2-6; D gene uncertain. With 4 bases removed from V and 1 base from J, the gap between germline ends came to 2 bases. CDR3 length: 13 residues. Germline V gene sequence: CDR1 LGHNT, CDR2 FRNRAP. In nucleotides, the CDR3 is TGTGCTAGTGGTTCGTCTGGGGCCAACGTCCTGACTTTC. Translating it yields CASGSSGANVLTF.

The V gene is TRBV5-1, the J gene TRBJ2-1, with D perhaps TRBD2 (6 bases). This CDR3 is 14 amino acids long. CDR1 and CDR2 (germline): SGHRS, YFSETQ. With 5 bases removed from V and 3 bases from J, the gap between germline ends came to 12 bases. CDR3 protein: CASSPGGNYNEQFF. The CDR3 DNA follows: TGCGCCAGCAGTCCTGGCGGGAACTACAATGAGCAGTTCTTC.

The chain is built from TRBV6-4 and TRBJ2-2, with a tentative D call TRBD2 (5 bases). Trimming pared 5 bases from V and 0 bases from J, leaving 10 bases between. There are 15 residues in the CDR3. Per the germline V gene, CDR1 is MRHNA and CDR2 is SNTAGT. The CDR3 bases are TGTGCCAGCAGTCAGGAGGCAGCGAACACCGGGGAGCTGTTTTTT. This encodes CASSQEAANTGELFF.

The V gene is TRBV12-3 or TRBV12-4, the J gene TRBJ1-1; D call uncertain. The length of the CDR3 is 13 residues. V shed 7 bases and J shed 1 base, with 10 bases lying between them. The CDR3 is CASIFSENTEAFF. The CDR3 DNA sequence: TGTGCCAGCATTTTTTCAGAGAACACTGAAGCTTTCTTT.

Only one count was recorded for this clone. This sequence joins TRBV24-1 and TRBJ2-7; 12 bases line up with TRBD1. Trimming at V came to 9 bases and at J to 2 bases, leaving 13 bases not matched to a gene. Germline values: CDR1 KGHDR, CDR2 SFDVKD. The CDR3 is 17 amino acids. The CDR3 region has the DNA TGTGCCACCGCTAACGACCGGGACAGGGGGCCCCCCTACGAGCAGTACTTC. This encodes CATANDRDRGPPYEQYF.

V usage is TRBV19 and J usage is TRBJ2-2; D is unclear. The germline V and J ends were trimmed by 5 bases and 4 bases, with 8 bases remaining between them. CDR3 size: 13 residues. Germline CDR1 and CDR2: LNHDA and SQIVND (reference sequence). The CDR3 DNA follows: TGTGCCAGTAGTTTAATCAGCACCGGGGAGCTGTTTTTT. It encodes CASSLISTGELFF.

V and J are TRBV4-1 and TRBJ2-1; 9 bases fit TRBD2. Germline V lookup: CDR1 MGHRA, CDR2 YSYEKL. With 5 bases clipped from V and 6 bases from J, the junction kept 20 bases outside the gene matches. The CDR3 has 19 residues. DNA of the CDR3: TGCGCCAGCAGCTCCCCCGGACTACGGACTAGCGTATCGTCCAATGAGCAGTTCTTC. It specifies CASSSPGLRTSVSSNEQFF.

The sample holds a few counts of this clone. V gene TRBV5-8 combines with J gene TRBJ2-7; D is perhaps TRBD2 (5 bases). Looked up from germline, CDR1 is SGHTS and CDR2 is YDEGEE. This CDR3 contains 14 residues. V was clipped by 4 bases and J by 1 base, with 12 bases between them. Written as DNA, the CDR3 is TGTGCCAGCAGCGCGACTATCGGATCCTACGAGCAGTACTTC. This gives the protein CASSATIGSYEQYF.

This clone was detected once. The genes are TRBV27 and TRBJ2-3; D is uncertain. The germline V gene has CDR1 MNHEY and CDR2 SMNVEV (reference sequence). The CDR3 is made up of 13 amino acids. Trimming took off 6 bases at V and 4 bases at J, with 11 bases between the two ends. In DNA form, the CDR3 reads TGTGCCAGCAGCGAAGGCGGTCCAGATACGCAGTATTTT. It translates to CASSEGGPDTQYF.

The chain carries TRBV5-1 and TRBJ2-5, with D perhaps given as TRBD1 or TRBD2 (5 bases each). This CDR3 spans 16 amino acids. Trimming took 4 bases from V and 4 from J, leaving 20 bases between them. Germline V CDR1 and CDR2: SGHRS, YFSETQ. CDR3 DNA sequence: TGCGCCAGCAGCCCGCAGGGAAGCGGCGTTGGAGAGACCCAGTACTTC. It specifies CASSPQGSGVGETQYF.

Notes on this clone: Additional DNA sequences in this sample encode the identical CDR3. The J gene is TRBJ1-2, the V gene TRBV28; D remains ambiguous. Germline V gene lookup returns CDR1 MDHEN and CDR2 SYDVKM. The V and J ends lost 6 bases and 2 bases respectively, with 4 bases between them. The CDR3 runs 11 residues. In nucleotides, the CDR3 is TGTGCCAGCAGCCGGAACTATGGCTACACCTTC. This translates into CASSRNYGYTF.

The chain couples TRBV5-6 to TRBJ1-2; 7 bases fit TRBD1. This CDR3 region has 15 residues. CDR1 SGHDT and CDR2 YYEEEE come from the germline V gene. The V segment lost 0 bases and the J segment 8 bases; nucleotides outside the gene matches: 10. This chain's CDR3 is CASSLGADRVGGYTF. In nucleotides, the CDR3 is TGTGCCAGCAGCTTGGGCGCAGACAGGGTAGGGGGCTACACCTTC.

This clone occurred a few times. The chain carries TRBV7-9 and TRBJ2-1; 13 nucleotides match TRBD2. The germline gives CDR1 SEHNR, CDR2 FQNEAQ (reference sequence). The junction had 12 bases not matched to a gene; V was cut back by 4 bases and J by 9 bases. The CDR3 consists of 17 residues. CDR3 in amino acids: CASSYPGTSGKRAEQFF. The CDR3 DNA follows: TGTGCCAGCAGCTACCCCGGGACTAGCGGGAAAAGGGCTGAGCAGTTCTTC.

The V and J genes are TRBV7-9 and TRBJ1-5; D call uncertain. The germline V gene has CDR1 SEHNR and CDR2 FQNEAQ (reference sequence). V was cut by 1 base and J by 1 base, with 5 bases left in between. This CDR3 spans 14 amino acids. Here the CDR3 DNA reads TGTGCCAGCAGCTTAGGGGAGAGCAATCAGCCCCAGCATTTT. Translation gives CASSLGESNQPQHF.

V gene TRBV11-2 combines with J gene TRBJ2-5, with TRBD2 as a possible D gene (6 bases). The V and J ends lost 6 bases and 2 bases respectively, with 25 bases between them. The CDR3 covers 18 residues. CDR1 SGHAT and CDR2 FQNNGV come from the germline V gene. The CDR3 region is CASSLLPPEWEEQETQYF. The DNA for the CDR3 is TGTGCCAGCAGTCTCCTCCCCCCCGAGTGGGAGGAACAAGAGACCCAGTACTTC. The full variable domain, rest sourced from reference TRBV11-2 and TRBJ2-5, is EAGVAQSPRYKIIEKRQSVAFWCNPISGHATLYWYQQILGQGPKLLIQFQNNGVVDDSQLPKDRFSAERLKGVDSTLKIQPAKLEDSAVYLCASSLLPPEWEEQETQYFGPGTRLLVL.

The chain recombines TRBV18 with TRBJ1-3; D uncertain. Germline V gene lookup returns CDR1 KGHSH and CDR2 LQKENI. This CDR3 is built from 15 residues. V was trimmed by 2 bases and J by 0 bases, leaving 8 bases between them. CDR3 sequence (DNA): TGTGCCAGCTCACCAACGAGTAGCTCTGGAAACACCATATATTTT. Protein: CASSPTSSSGNTIYF.

J is TRBJ1-5 and V is TRBV30; TRBD1 matches at 10 bases. Germline loops: CDR1 GTSNPN, CDR2 SVGIG (reference sequence). CDR3 length: 14 amino acids. V was pared by 2 bases and J by 9 bases, with 7 bases of the junction left unmatched. DNA of the CDR3: TGTGCCTGGAGTTCGGGACAGGGGAAAGGGCCCCAGCATTTT. This sequence encodes CAWSSGQGKGPQHF.

This sequence joins TRBV12-3 or TRBV12-4 and TRBJ2-1; D ambiguous. This CDR3 spans 11 amino acids. The V gene lost 8 bases and the J gene lost 7 bases, with 9 bases spanning the gap. The CDR3 DNA follows: TGTGCCAGCTTTCTGGGAAATGAGCAGTTCTTC. It encodes CASFLGNEQFF.

This sequence joins TRBV5-4 and TRBJ2-7; D may match TRBD1 or TRBD2 (5 bases each). Trimming pared 1 base from V and 2 bases from J, leaving 25 bases between. The CDR3 covers 19 residues. The germline V gene has CDR1 SGHNT and CDR2 YYREEE (reference sequence). As DNA, the CDR3 is TGTGCCAGCAGCTTGTCTACCACGAGGGTGGGGCAGCGAGCCTACGAGCAGTACTTC. Its protein product is CASSLSTTRVGQRAYEQYF.

The CDR3 spells CASSPLRGSDTQYF. The CDR3 DNA is TGTGCCAGCAGCCCCCTCCGGGGATCAGATACGCAGTATTTT. The chain carries TRBV7-2 and TRBJ2-3; D possibly corresponds to TRBD2 (5 bases). V was clipped by 5 bases and J by 4 bases, with 13 bases between them. Germline V gives CDR1 SGHTA, CDR2 FQGNSA. The CDR3 consists of 14 residues.

This rearrangement joins TRBV7-2 to TRBJ2-7; 7 bases line up with TRBD2. Trimming cost V 1 base and J 0 bases; bases outside gene matches: 6. The germline CDR1 and CDR2 sequences are SGHTA and FQGNSA. The CDR3 sequence is 16 residues long. CDR3 in amino acids: CASSLGSSGVSYEQYF. The CDR3 DNA follows: TGTGCCAGCAGCTTAGGTTCTAGCGGAGTCTCCTACGAGCAGTACTTC. Full variable domain (rest looked up from reference TRBV7-2 and TRBJ2-7): GAGVSQSPSNKVTEKGKDVELRCDPISGHTALYWYRQSLGQGLEFLIYFQGNSAPDKSGLPSDRFSAERTGGSVSTLTIQRTQQEDSAVYLCASSLGSSGVSYEQYFGPGTRLTVT.

The V and J genes are TRBV5-6 and TRBJ1-1; 9 positions match TRBD1. Germline values: CDR1 SGHDT, CDR2 YYEEEE. V was clipped by 4 bases and J by 5 bases; unmatched bases: 12. The CDR3 runs to 16 residues. CDR3 loop: CASSVTGGGRGTEAFF. The CDR3 DNA sequence: TGTGCCAGCAGCGTTACAGGGGGCGGACGGGGAACTGAAGCTTTCTTT.

The V call is TRBV28, the J call TRBJ2-2; 7 nucleotides match TRBD1. CDR1 is MDHEN and CDR2 is SYDVKM in the germline V gene. The CDR3 has 16 amino acids. V shed 3 bases and J 0 bases; nucleotides not matched to a gene: 4. The CDR3 DNA sequence: TGTGCCAGCAGTTTTCAGGGGGTCCCGAACACCGGGGAGCTGTTTTTT. It encodes CASSFQGVPNTGELFF. The full variable domain, in which reference TRBV28 and TRBJ2-2 provide the parts outside the CDR3, is DVKVTQSSRYLVKRTGEKVFLECVQDMDHENMFWYRQDPGLGLRLIYFSYDVKMKEKGDIPEGYSVSREKKERFSLILESASTNQTSMYLCASSFQGVPNTGELFFGEGSRLTVL.